A selection of T cell receptor beta chains follows, all from one sample in a study of blood T cells in healthy people across ages. TCRdb redid the calling of the 5' RACE reads with MiXCR, one entry per CDR3 protein. The sample has 1.5 million to 2 million distinct CDR3 sequences, about 49% seen once; the top ten hold around 2.1%. Sequencing was done on a sample of blood. These receptors were obtained from a woman between 35 and 50 years old in good health. Both conserved end residues are part of each CDR3. Fields, in order: CDR3 DNA, CDR3 protein, J gene, V gene, clone size, D gene. A D gene is named only where the DNA matches it firmly. Clone size is shown for a subset of rows, as once, few, many or a class of expanded clone.

TGTGCCAGCAGTGCTTCAGGGGGCGTGGAGACCCAGTACTTC | CASSASGGVETQYF | TRBJ2-5 | TRBV25-1 | . | TRBD1
TGTGCCAGCAGTTTATACAGAAGACTCGAAAAACTGTTTTTT | CASSLYRRLEKLFF | TRBJ1-4 | TRBV28 | few | .
TGTGCCAGCACCGACAGGGTGGGGACCCTCCACTTT | CASTDRVGTLHF | TRBJ1-6 | TRBV27 | . | TRBD1
TGCGCCAGCAGCCTGTGGGGGACGAACACCGGGGAGCTGTTTTTT | CASSLWGTNTGELFF | TRBJ2-2 | TRBV5-1 | . | .
TGCGCCAGCAGTGATTGGGGAGGCTACACCTTC | CASSDWGGYTF | TRBJ1-2 | TRBV2 | . | .
TGTGCCAGCAGCTCCATACAGGGGTCCTACAATGAGCAGTTCTTC | CASSSIQGSYNEQFF | TRBJ2-1 | TRBV11-2 | . | TRBD1
TGTGCCAGCAGTATCCCGGGACAACCTACGCAGTATTTT | CASSIPGQPTQYF | TRBJ2-3 | TRBV7-9 | . | .
TGTGCCAGCAGCCAGACAGGGCACACAGATACGCAGTATTTT | CASSQTGHTDTQYF | TRBJ2-3 | TRBV7-9 | . | TRBD1
TGTGCCTTCAGTGAAGGGGGAGCTGGCACAGATACGCAGTATTTT | CAFSEGGAGTDTQYF | TRBJ2-3 | TRBV10-3 | . | .
TGTGCCAGCAGTGCTGGTATGGTTGAGACCCAGTACTTC | CASSAGMVETQYF | TRBJ2-5 | TRBV2 | . | .
TGTGCCAGCATCGGACTAGCGGGCCAAGAGACCCAGTACTTC | CASIGLAGQETQYF | TRBJ2-5 | TRBV28 | . | TRBD2
TGCGCCAGCCATGAGGTCCCGGGGGTAGCCAAAAACATTCAGTACTTC | CASHEVPGVAKNIQYF | TRBJ2-4 | TRBV5-1 | few | .
TGTGCCAGCAGTTCTGGGGGCGGGGGAAGCACTGAAGCTTTCTTT | CASSSGGGGSTEAFF | TRBJ1-1 | TRBV6-1 | . | .
TGTGCCAGCAGCCCCCATACAACTAATGAAAAACTGTTTTTT | CASSPHTTNEKLFF | TRBJ1-4 | TRBV2 | . | .
TGTGCCAGCAGCCAGGGACAGGCGTGGAGTGGAGAGCAGTACTTC | CASSQGQAWSGEQYF | TRBJ2-5 | TRBV7-2 | . | TRBD1
TGTGCCACCAGCGATCCTCAGGGAAGGATTGGGGAGACCCAGTACTTC | CATSDPQGRIGETQYF | TRBJ2-5 | TRBV24-1 | . | .
TGCAGTGCCACGGGGATCGGGGGCGCAGATACGCAGTATTTT | CSATGIGGADTQYF | TRBJ2-3 | TRBV20-1 | . | .
TGCGCCAGCAGCCTTAACGACGGGACAGGGTATGGCTACACCTTC | CASSLNDGTGYGYTF | TRBJ1-2 | TRBV4-1 | . | TRBD1
TGTGCCAGCAGCCCTCGGGACAGGGACTACAATGAGCAGTTCTTC | CASSPRDRDYNEQFF | TRBJ2-1 | TRBV7-2 | . | TRBD1
TGTGCCAGCAGTTACCTAGCACCCCAGGGGACCCAGTACTTC | CASSYLAPQGTQYF | TRBJ2-5 | TRBV6-2/TRBV6-3 | . | .
TGTGCCAGCAGCATAACAGGGGGCGCGTTCACAGATACGCAGTATTTT | CASSITGGAFTDTQYF | TRBJ2-3 | TRBV7-9 | few | TRBD1
TGTGCCAGCAGCTTCCCAGGGGGCGCGGGTGAAAAACTGTTTTTT | CASSFPGGAGEKLFF | TRBJ1-4 | TRBV7-9 | . | TRBD1
TGCGCCAGCAGCACCGTGACTAGTAGGGGCGATGAGCAGTTCTTC | CASSTVTSRGDEQFF | TRBJ2-1 | TRBV5-1 | . | .
TGTGCCAGCAGTTCCGGAACTAATGAAAAACTGTTTTTT | CASSSGTNEKLFF | TRBJ1-4 | TRBV27 | . | .
TGTGCCAGCAGCTTAAGAGGGTACGAAAACATTCAGTACTTC | CASSLRGYENIQYF | TRBJ2-4 | TRBV7-2 | . | .
TGTGCCAGCAGTTTACCTCCGGACTCCCAAGAGACCCAGTACTTC | CASSLPPDSQETQYF | TRBJ2-5 | TRBV28 | few | .
TGTGCCAGCAGCCCGCAGACCGGGGGGAGTAACTATGGCTACACCTTC | CASSPQTGGSNYGYTF | TRBJ1-2 | TRBV7-2 | . | .
TGTGCCAGCAGTCTTGGGGGGACGCAAAACTATGGCTACACCTTC | CASSLGGTQNYGYTF | TRBJ1-2 | TRBV28 | few | .
TGTGCCAGCAGTGAAGTGGGGGCGAGATACGAGCAGTACTTC | CASSEVGARYEQYF | TRBJ2-7 | TRBV6-1 | . | .
TGTGCCAGCAGCTCCGGGACGGACCTTCCGCGACCCAATGAGCAGTTCTTC | CASSSGTDLPRPNEQFF | TRBJ2-1 | TRBV6-1 | few | .
TGTGCCAGCAGCCATGTCGGACAGGGGTGGGGAGAGACCCAGTACTTC | CASSHVGQGWGETQYF | TRBJ2-5 | TRBV4-2 | . | TRBD1
TGTGCCAGCAGCGGCGATCCAGGGGGCCCTTACAATGAGCAGTTCTTC | CASSGDPGGPYNEQFF | TRBJ2-1 | TRBV28 | few | TRBD1
TGTGCCAGCAGACAAGGACAGAATTACAATGAGCAGTTCTTC | CASRQGQNYNEQFF | TRBJ2-1 | TRBV27 | few | .
TGCGCCAGCAGCCAAGAGCTGGGACTAGTGGGATCCTACGAGCAGTACTTC | CASSQELGLVGSYEQYF | TRBJ2-7 | TRBV4-3 | few | TRBD2
TGCAGTGTGATCCGCGGGGGGGCCTACGAGCAGTACTTC | CSVIRGGAYEQYF | TRBJ2-7 | TRBV20-1 | . | TRBD2
TGTGCCAGCAGTTACTATCTTGTTGAGACGCAAGAGTGCTACGAGCAGTACTTC | CASSYYLVETQECYEQYF | TRBJ2-7 | TRBV6-2/TRBV6-3 | . | .
TGTGCCAGCACCTGGACTAGCGGCAAAGATACGCAGTATTTT | CASTWTSGKDTQYF | TRBJ2-3 | TRBV7-9 | . | TRBD2
TGTGCCAGCAGTTTCGGGGGAGGCGGGGGTTTCGAGCAGTACTTC | CASSFGGGGGFEQYF | TRBJ2-7 | TRBV28 | many | TRBD2
TGTGCCAGCACTGAAATGTACAGGGCGGGGAACACTGAAGCTTTCTTT | CASTEMYRAGNTEAFF | TRBJ1-1 | TRBV6-1 | . | .
TGTGCCACCCGAAGAGACAGGGGCTTCAGAGGCTACACCTTC | CATRRDRGFRGYTF | TRBJ1-2 | TRBV15 | . | TRBD1
TGTGCCAGCAGCTCGACAGGGGGCGACCTCCAAGAGACCCAGTACTTC | CASSSTGGDLQETQYF | TRBJ2-5 | TRBV7-3 | . | TRBD1
TGTGCCAGCAGCCTGGGGCGCAGATGGCAGTACTTC | CASSLGRRWQYF | TRBJ2-5 | TRBV12-3/TRBV12-4 | . | .
TGCGCCAGCAGCCAAGAAACAGTGTTCACAGATACGCAGTATTTT | CASSQETVFTDTQYF | TRBJ2-3 | TRBV4-1 | . | .
TGCGCCAGCAGCCCGTTCGCGGGCACAGATACGCAGTATTTT | CASSPFAGTDTQYF | TRBJ2-3 | TRBV5-1 | few | .
TGTGCGAGCAGTTTTACGGACACACGCACAGATACGCAGTATTTT | CASSFTDTRTDTQYF | TRBJ2-3 | TRBV27 | . | .
TGTGCCAGCAGCTTAGGACAGGGAGGGGACTATGGCTACACCTTC | CASSLGQGGDYGYTF | TRBJ1-2 | TRBV7-9 | . | TRBD1
TGTGCCATCAGTGAAGCGACAGGAGATTATAGCAATCAGCCCCAGCATTTT | CAISEATGDYSNQPQHF | TRBJ1-5 | TRBV10-3 | few | .